This TCR beta chain was retrieved from a study of T cells in Graves' hyperthyroidism and ophthalmopathy. General study points: With a median lead of approximately 6 months before onset, the model predicted ophthalmopathy. Using 13 V-J features, a model discriminated ophthalmopathy from stable hyperthyroidism.

This CDR3 contains 13 residues. V lost 5 bases, J lost 3 bases, and 1 base stayed unmatched. Germline CDR1 reads SGHTA; CDR2 reads FQGNSA. Researchers took RNA transcripts and amplified the TCR beta CDR3 regions from them. The TCR CDR3 was amplified in a first-round RT-PCR using the HTBI primer set. TCRdb recomputed calls from the multiplex PCR reads with MiXCR, one row per CDR3 protein. The sample yields around 50,000 distinct CDR3 sequences, around 48% seen once. About this clonotype: What it recognizes is unknown.

The PBMCs were sourced from fresh peripheral blood (approximately 9 ml). The receptor was derived from a woman in her fifties or sixties with Graves' ophthalmopathy. The source material was blood. This chain connects TRBV7-2 to TRBJ2-7, with TRBD1 identical over 10 bases. CDR3 sequence (DNA): TGTGCCAGCAGCAGGACAGGGGGCTACGAGCAGTACTTC. Its translation: CASSRTGGYEQYF.